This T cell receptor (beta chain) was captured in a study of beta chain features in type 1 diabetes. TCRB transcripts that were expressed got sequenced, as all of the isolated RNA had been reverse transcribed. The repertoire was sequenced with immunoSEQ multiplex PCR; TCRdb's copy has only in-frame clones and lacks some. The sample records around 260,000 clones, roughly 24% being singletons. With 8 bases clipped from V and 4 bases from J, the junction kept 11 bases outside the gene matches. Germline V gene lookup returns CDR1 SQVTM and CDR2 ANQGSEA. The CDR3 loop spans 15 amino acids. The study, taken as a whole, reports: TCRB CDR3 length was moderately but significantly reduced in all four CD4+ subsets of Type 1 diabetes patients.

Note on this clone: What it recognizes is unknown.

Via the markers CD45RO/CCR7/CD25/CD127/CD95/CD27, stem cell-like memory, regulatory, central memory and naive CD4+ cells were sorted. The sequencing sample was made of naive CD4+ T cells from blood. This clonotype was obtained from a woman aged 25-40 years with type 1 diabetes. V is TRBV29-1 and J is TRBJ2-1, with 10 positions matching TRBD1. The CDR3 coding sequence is TGCAGCCTAAAAGGAGGGACAGGGGTATACAATGAGCAGTTCTTC. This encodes CSLKGGTGVYNEQFF.